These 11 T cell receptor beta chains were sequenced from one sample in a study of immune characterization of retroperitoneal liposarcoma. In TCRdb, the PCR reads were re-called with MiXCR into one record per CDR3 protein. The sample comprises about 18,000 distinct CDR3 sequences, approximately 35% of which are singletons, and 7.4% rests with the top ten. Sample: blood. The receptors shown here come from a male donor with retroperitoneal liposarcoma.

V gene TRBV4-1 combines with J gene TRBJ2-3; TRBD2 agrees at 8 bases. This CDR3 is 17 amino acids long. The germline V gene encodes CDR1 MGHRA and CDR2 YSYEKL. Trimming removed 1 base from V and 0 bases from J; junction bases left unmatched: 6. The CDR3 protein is CASSQGHGGRSTDTQYF. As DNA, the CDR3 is TGCGCCAGCAGCCAAGGGCACGGCGGGAGGAGCACAGATACGCAGTATTTT.

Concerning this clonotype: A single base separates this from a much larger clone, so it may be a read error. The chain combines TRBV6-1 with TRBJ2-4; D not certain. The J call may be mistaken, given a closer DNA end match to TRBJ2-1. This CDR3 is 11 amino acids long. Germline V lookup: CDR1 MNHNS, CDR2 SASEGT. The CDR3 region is CAASHFYGQFF. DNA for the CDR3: TGTGCCGCCAGCCATTTCTACGGGCAGTTCTTC.

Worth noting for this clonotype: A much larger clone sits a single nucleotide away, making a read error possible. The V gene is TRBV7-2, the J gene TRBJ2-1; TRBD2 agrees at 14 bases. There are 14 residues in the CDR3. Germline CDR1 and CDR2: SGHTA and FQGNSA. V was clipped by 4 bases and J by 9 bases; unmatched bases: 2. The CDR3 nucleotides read TGTGCCAGCAGCTGGGGGACTAGCGGGAGTGAGCAGTTCTTC. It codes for CASSWGTSGSEQFF.

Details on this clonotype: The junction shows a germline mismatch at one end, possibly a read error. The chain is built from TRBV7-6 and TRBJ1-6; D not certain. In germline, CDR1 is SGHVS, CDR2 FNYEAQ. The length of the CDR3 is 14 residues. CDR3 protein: CASSPADPWSPLHF. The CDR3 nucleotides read TGCGCCAGCAGCCCGGCCGACCCTTGGTCACCCCTCCATTTT.

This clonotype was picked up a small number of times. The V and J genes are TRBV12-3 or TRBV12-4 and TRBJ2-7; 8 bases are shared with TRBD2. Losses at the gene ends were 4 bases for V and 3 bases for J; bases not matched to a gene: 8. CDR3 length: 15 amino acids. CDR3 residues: CASSSHGAGGYEQYF. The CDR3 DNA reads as TGTGCCAGCAGTTCCCACGGGGCGGGGGGCTACGAGCAGTACTTC.

The CDR3 region has the DNA TGTGCCAGCAGTTACTCCATAGGGCGGGGAGGAAGTTCACCCCTCCACTTT. Translation: CASSYSIGRGGSSPLHF. The rearrangement links TRBV6-5 to TRBJ1-6; D is undetermined. CDR1 and CDR2 from the germline V gene are MNHEY and SVGAGI. The CDR3 is made up of 17 amino acids. V was trimmed by 0 bases and J by 9 bases, leaving 18 bases between them.

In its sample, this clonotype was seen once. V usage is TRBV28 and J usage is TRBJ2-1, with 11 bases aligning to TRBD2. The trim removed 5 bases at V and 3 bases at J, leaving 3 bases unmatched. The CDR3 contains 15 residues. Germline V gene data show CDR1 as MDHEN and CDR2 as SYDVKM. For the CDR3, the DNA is TGTGCCAGCAGTCCCGGGACTAGCGGCTACAATGAGCAGTTCTTC. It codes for CASSPGTSGYNEQFF.

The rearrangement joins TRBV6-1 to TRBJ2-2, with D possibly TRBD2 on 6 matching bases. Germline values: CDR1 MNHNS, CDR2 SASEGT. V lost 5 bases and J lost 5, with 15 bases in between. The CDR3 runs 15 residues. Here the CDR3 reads CASSKRTTETGELFF. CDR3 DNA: TGTGCCAGCAGTAAAAGGACTACAGAGACCGGGGAGCTGTTTTTT.

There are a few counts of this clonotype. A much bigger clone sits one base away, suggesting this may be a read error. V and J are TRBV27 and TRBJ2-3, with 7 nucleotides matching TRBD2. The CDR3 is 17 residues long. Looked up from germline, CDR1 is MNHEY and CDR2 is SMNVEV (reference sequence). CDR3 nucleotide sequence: TGTGTCAGCAGTAGCGGGTTGAGGGAGGTTGTCACAGATACGCAGTATTTT. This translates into CVSSSGLREVVTDTQYF.

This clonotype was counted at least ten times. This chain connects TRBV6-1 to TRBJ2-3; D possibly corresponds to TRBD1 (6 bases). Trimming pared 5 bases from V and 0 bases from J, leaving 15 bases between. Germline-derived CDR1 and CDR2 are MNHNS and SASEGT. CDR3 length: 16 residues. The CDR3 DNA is TGTGCCAGCAGTTCTTGGGACACCTCTAGCACAGATACGCAGTATTTT. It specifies CASSSWDTSSTDTQYF.

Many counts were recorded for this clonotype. For the CDR3, the DNA is TGTGCCAGCAGTGAAGGGACTAGCGACTACAATGAGCAGTTCTTC. Its protein is CASSEGTSDYNEQFF. The chain joins TRBV6-1 to TRBJ2-1, with TRBD2 matching over 9 bases. Unmatched junction bases numbered 1, after V lost 1 base and J lost 3 bases. CDR1 and CDR2 (germline): MNHNS, SASEGT. The length of the CDR3 is 15 residues.